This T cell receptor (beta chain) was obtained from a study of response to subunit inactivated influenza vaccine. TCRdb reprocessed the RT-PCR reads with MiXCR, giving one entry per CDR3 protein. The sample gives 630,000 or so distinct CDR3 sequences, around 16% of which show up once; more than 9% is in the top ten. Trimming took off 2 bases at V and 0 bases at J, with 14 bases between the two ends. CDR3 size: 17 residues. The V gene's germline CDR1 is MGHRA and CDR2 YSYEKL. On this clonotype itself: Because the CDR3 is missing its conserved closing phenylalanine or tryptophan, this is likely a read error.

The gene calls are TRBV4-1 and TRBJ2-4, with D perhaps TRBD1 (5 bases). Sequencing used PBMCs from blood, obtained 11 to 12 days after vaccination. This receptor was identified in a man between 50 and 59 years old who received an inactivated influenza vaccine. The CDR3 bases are TGCGCCAGCAGCCAACCCATTAGGGGTCTAGCCAAAAACATTCAGTACCTC. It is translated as CASSQPIRGLAKNIQYL.